The clone carrying this T cell receptor beta chain showed up just a few times. Its antigen is currently unknown. V lost 4 bases, J lost 7 bases, and 9 bases stayed unmatched. Germline V gives CDR1 SGHDT, CDR2 YYEEEE. This CDR3 has 14 residues. This sample was included in a study of early T cells in non-severe SARS-CoV-2 infection. Study summary: Chains stayed unpaired after sequencing of bulk RNA from unsorted whole blood.

Findings and caveats of the study: Private and CD4 specificities were missed by VDJdb matching, which favored anti-spike CD8 responses.

The TCR library protocol attached unique molecular identifiers to the individual cDNA molecules. TCRdb fed the 5' RACE reads into MiXCR, producing one record per CDR3 protein. This table holds approximately 65,000 distinct CDR3 sequences, 12% found once. This receptor was taken from an adult who was a healthcare worker with PCR-confirmed SARS-CoV-2 infection or an uninfected control (not recorded which). Sequenced material: whole blood. The chain is built from TRBV5-6 and TRBJ1-2; 8 nucleotides line up with TRBD1. CDR3 bases: TGTGCCAGCAGCAGACAGGGGACACCACGTGGCTACACCTTC. It is translated as CASSRQGTPRGYTF.